This TCR beta chain was recovered during a study of cytomegalovirus exposure and HLA in healthy donors. Study-wide results and limits: Specificity for CMV antigens was confirmed in vitro for a few of the CMV-associated chains. V- and J-gene trimming of TCR beta was linked (in a later analysis) to a missense DCLRE1C variant.

Use of 60 Vbeta and 13 Jbeta primers characterized the PCR. Assay: immunoSEQ multiplex PCR; the TCRdb copy retains only in-frame clones and omits some. Of about 210,000 clones listed, about 86% are singletons. Germline values: CDR1 SGHKS, CDR2 YYEKEE (reference sequence). This CDR3 contains 17 residues. V shed 0 bases, J shed 7 bases, and the junction held 9 bases outside the gene matches. Turning to this clone: What it binds is not known.

The sample consisted of PBMCs. The receptor comes from a woman aged 25 to 39 in good health and CMV-seronegative. The genes are TRBV5-5 and TRBJ2-7; TRBD2 agrees at 14 bases. CDR3 bases: TGTGCCAGCAGCTTGGGGCACAGACTAGCGGGAGGGTATGAGCAGTACTTC. Encoded protein: CASSLGHRLAGGYEQYF.